This T cell receptor (beta chain) was recorded in a study of cytomegalovirus exposure and HLA in healthy donors. Overall study findings and caveats: Analyzed later, association rates of TCRs varied across HLA loci, with DRB1 most and HLA-C fewest. Cytomegalovirus status was reportedly diagnosed by the classifier with high specificity and sensitivity.

Comment on this clone: Its specificity is unknown.

The PCR had 60 Vbeta and 13 Jbeta primers. Libraries were prepared by immunoSEQ multiplex PCR; TCRdb keeps only in-frame clonotypes and omits some of them. There are nearly 200,000 clones in the sample; 70% to 85% occur only once, and roughly 0.097% lies in the top ten. Regarding donors, all were healthy bone marrow donors. The V end was cut by 0 bases, the J end by 2 bases, with 7 bases between. CDR1 and CDR2 from the germline V gene are GTSNPN and SVGIG (reference sequence). The CDR3 totals 13 residues. The rearrangement uses TRBV30 and TRBJ1-2; D not resolved. The source material was PBMCs. The receptor's source is a boy aged 2 to 10 in good health and CMV-seronegative. CDR3 amino acids: CAWSVSWNYGYTF. CDR3 nucleotides: TGTGCCTGGAGTGTAAGCTGGAACTATGGCTACACCTTC. Full variable domain (rest looked up from reference TRBV30 and TRBJ1-2): SQTIHQWPATLVQPVGSPLSLECTVEGTSNPNLYWYRQAAGRGLQLLFYSVGIGQISSEVPQNLSASRPQDRQFILSSKKLLLSDSGFYLCAWSVSWNYGYTFGSGTRLTVV.